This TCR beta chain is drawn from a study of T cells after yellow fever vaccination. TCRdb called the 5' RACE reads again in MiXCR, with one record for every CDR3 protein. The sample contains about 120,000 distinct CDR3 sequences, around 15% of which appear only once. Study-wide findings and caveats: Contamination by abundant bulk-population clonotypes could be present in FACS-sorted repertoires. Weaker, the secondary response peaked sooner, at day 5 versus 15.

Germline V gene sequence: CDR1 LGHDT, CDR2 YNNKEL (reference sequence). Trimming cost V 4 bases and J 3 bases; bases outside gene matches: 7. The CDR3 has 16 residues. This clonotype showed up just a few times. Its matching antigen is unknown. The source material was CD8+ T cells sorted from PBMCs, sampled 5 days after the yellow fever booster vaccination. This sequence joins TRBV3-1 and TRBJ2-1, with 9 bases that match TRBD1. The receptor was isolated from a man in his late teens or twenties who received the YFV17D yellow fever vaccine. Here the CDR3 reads CASSPQGARVYNEQFF. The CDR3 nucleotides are TGTGCCAGCAGCCCACAGGGGGCGCGAGTCTACAATGAGCAGTTCTTC.